This TCR beta chain stems from a study of CD8 T cells in ankylosing spondylitis. Using quantitative 5'-RACE with molecular barcodes, the authors made TCR beta libraries. In TCRdb, the 5' RACE reads were re-called with MiXCR into one record per CDR3 protein. Among 160,000 or so distinct CDR3 sequences listed, around 8.9% were seen once. There are a few counts of this clonotype. Antigen: not known. Overall study findings and caveats: Blood of patients with ankylosing spondylitis appeared to be characterized by a TCR beta motif of eight highly homologous variants. The study looked at matched synovial fluid samples from ankylosing spondylitis patients. Disease-linked clones were reported to be significantly enriched there.

Material: blood, either unsorted or a sorted T cell fraction (not recorded which). This receptor was taken from a female donor with ankylosing spondylitis or in good health (not recorded which).

The CDR3 coding sequence is TGTGCCAGCAGCCCCCCAAGGTGGGGCGCGAACACCGGGGAGCTGTTTTTT. Translating it yields CASSPPRWGANTGELFF. V and J are TRBV7-2 and TRBJ2-2; tentative D call: TRBD1 (5 bases). Germline lookup yields CDR1 SGHTA and CDR2 FQGNSA. V was cut by 5 bases and J by 0 bases, with 16 bases left in between. The CDR3 runs to 17 residues.